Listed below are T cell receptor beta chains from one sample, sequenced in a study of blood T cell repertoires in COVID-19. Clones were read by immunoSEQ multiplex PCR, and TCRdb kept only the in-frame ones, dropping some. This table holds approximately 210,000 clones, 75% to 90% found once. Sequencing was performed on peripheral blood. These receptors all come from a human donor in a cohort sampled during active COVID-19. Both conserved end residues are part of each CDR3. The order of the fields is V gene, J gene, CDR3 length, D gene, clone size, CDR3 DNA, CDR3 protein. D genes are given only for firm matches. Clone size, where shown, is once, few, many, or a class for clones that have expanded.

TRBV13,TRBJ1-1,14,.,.,TGTGCCAGCAGCTTAGGGGACTTGAACACTGAAGCTTTCTTT,CASSLGDLNTEAFF
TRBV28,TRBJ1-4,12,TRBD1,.,TGTGCCAGCTGGGACAGGGCCGCAAAACTGTTTTTT,CASWDRAAKLFF
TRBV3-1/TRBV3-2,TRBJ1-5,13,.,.,TGTGCCAGCAGCCTCCAGGGAAATCAGCCCCAGCATTTT,CASSLQGNQPQHF
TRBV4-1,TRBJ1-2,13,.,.,TGCGCCAGCAGCCAAGGGGGCAGCTATGGCTACACCTTC,CASSQGGSYGYTF
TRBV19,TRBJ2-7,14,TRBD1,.,TGTGCCAGTAGTCCGGGACAGGGGGAATACGAGCAGTACTTC,CASSPGQGEYEQYF
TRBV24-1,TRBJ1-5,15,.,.,TGTGCCACCAGTGATTCAAGACAGGTCGACCAGCCCCAGCATTTT,CATSDSRQVDQPQHF
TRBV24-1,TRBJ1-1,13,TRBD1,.,TGTGCCACCAGTGACTTTTCGACAGGGAAAGCTTTCTTT,CATSDFSTGKAFF
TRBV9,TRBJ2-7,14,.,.,TGTGCCAGCAGCGTAGGGGGGCTGAACTACGAGCAGTACTTC,CASSVGGLNYEQYF
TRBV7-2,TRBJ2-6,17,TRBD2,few,TGTGCCAGCAGACCGGGACTAGCGGGGGGAGGGGCCAACGTCCTGACTTTC,CASRPGLAGGGANVLTF
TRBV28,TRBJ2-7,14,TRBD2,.,TGTGCCAGCAGTTTATATAGCGGGCTCTACGAGCAGTACTTC,CASSLYSGLYEQYF
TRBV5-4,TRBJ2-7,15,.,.,TGTGCCAGCAGCTCCCAAGCGGAGAGCACTTACGAGCAGTACTTC,CASSSQAESTYEQYF
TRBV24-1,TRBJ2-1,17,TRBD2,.,TGTGCCACCAGTGACCCACCTCCTTCCGGGAGGTCGAATGAGCAGTTCTTC,CATSDPPPSGRSNEQFF
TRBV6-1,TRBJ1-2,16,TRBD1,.,TGTGCCAGCGGTGTCACAGGGGGCGAACATAACTATGGCTACACCTTC,CASGVTGGEHNYGYTF